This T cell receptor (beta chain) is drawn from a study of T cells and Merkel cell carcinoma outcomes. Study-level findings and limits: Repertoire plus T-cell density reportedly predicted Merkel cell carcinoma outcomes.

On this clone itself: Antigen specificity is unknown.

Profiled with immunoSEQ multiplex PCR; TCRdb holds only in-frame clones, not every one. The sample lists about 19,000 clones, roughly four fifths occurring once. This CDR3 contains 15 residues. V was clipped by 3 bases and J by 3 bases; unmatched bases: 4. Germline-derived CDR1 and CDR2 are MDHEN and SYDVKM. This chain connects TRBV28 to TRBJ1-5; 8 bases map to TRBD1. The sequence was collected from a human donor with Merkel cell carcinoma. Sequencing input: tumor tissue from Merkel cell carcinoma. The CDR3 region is CASSFGTGLNQPQHF. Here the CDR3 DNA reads TGTGCCAGCAGTTTCGGGACAGGCCTCAATCAGCCCCAGCATTTT. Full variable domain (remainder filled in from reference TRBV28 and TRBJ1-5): DVKVTQSSRYLVKRTGEKVFLECVQDMDHENMFWYRQDPGLGLRLIYFSYDVKMKEKGDIPEGYSVSREKKERFSLILESASTNQTSMYLCASSFGTGLNQPQHFGDGTRLSIL.